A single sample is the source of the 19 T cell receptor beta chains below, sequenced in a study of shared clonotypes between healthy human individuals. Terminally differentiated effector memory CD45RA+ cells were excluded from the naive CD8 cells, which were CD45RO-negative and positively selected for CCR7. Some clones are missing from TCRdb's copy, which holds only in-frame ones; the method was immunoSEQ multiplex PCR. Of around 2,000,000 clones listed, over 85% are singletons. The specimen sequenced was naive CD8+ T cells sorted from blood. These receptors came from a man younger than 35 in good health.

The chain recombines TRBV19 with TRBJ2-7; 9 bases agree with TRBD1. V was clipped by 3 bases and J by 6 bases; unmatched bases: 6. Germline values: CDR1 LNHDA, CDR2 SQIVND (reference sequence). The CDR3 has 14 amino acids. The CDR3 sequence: CASSITGGFREQYF. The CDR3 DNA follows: TGTGCCAGTAGTATCACAGGGGGCTTTCGCGAGCAGTACTTC. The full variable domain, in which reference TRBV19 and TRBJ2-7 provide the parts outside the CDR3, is DGGITQSPKYLFRKEGQNVTLSCEQNLNHDAMYWYRQDPGQGLRLIYYSQIVNDFQKGDIAEGYSVSREKKESFPLTVTSAQKNPTAFYLCASSITGGFREQYFGPGTRLTVT.

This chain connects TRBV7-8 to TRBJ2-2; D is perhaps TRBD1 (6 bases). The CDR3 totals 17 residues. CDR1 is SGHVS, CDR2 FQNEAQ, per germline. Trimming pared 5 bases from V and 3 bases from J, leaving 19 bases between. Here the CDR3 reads CASSLTTTGTDTGELFF. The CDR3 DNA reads TGTGCCAGCAGCCTTACCACAACAGGGACCGACACCGGGGAGCTGTTTTTT.

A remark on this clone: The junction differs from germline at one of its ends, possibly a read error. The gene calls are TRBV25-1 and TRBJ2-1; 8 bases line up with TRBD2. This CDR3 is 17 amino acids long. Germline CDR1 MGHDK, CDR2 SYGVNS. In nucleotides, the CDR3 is TGTGCCATCAGTGACTCCTCCAGCGGGAGTGCCTACAATGAGCAGTTCTTC. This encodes CAISDSSSGSAYNEQFF.

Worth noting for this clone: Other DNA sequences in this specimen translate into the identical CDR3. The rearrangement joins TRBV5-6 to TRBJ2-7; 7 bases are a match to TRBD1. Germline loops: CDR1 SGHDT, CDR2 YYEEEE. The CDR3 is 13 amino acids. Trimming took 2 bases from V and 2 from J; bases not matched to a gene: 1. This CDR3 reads CASSFDRAYEQYF. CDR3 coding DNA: TGTGCCAGCAGCTTCGACAGGGCCTACGAGCAGTACTTC.

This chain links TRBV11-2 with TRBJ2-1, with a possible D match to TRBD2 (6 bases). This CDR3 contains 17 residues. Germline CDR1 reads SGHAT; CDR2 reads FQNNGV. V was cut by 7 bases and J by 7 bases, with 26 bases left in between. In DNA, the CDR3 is TGTGCCAGCACCCCCCGGGCTAGCGTAGCGTATGAGAATGAGCAGTTCTTC. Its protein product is CASTPRASVAYENEQFF.

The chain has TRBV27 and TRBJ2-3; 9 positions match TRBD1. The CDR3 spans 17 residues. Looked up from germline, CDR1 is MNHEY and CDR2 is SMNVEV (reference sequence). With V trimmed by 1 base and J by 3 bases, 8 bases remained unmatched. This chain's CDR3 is CASSLLIPDRGTDTQYF. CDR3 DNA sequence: TGTGCCAGCAGTTTATTAATTCCGGACAGGGGTACAGATACGCAGTATTTT.

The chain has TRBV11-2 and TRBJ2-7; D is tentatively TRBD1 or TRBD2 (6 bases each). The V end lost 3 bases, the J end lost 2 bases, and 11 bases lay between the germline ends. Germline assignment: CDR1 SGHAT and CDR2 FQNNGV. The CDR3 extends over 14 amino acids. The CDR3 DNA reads TGTGCCAGCAGCTTCGGGGGCGATGCCTACGAGCAGTACTTC. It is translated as CASSFGGDAYEQYF.

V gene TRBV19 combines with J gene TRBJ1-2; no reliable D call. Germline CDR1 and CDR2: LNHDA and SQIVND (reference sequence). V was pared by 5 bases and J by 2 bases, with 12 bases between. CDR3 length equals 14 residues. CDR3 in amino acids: CASSPAGNNYGYTF. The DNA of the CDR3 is TGTGCCAGTAGTCCGGCGGGGAACAACTATGGCTACACCTTC.

The CDR3 here is CASSLGTGSNEKLFF. DNA for the CDR3: TGTGCCAGCAGTTTAGGGACAGGGTCTAATGAAAAACTGTTTTTT. The chain joins TRBV27 to TRBJ1-4, with 9 nucleotides matching TRBD1. The germline V gene has CDR1 MNHEY and CDR2 SMNVEV (reference sequence). Losses at the gene ends were 2 bases for V and 3 bases for J; bases not matched to a gene: 1. This CDR3 is 15 amino acids long.

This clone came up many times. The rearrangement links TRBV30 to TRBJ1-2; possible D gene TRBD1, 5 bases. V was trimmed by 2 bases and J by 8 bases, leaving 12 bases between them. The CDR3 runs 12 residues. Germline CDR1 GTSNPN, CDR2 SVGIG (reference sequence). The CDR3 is CAWSIIREGYTF. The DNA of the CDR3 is TGTGCCTGGAGTATAATCAGGGAGGGCTACACCTTC.

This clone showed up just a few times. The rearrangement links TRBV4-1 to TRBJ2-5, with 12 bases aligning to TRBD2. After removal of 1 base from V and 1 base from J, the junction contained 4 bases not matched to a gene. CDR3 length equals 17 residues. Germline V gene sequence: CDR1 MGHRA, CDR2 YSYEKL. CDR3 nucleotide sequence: TGCGCCAGCAGCCAAGCACCTAGCGGGGGGGTCCAAGAGACCCAGTACTTC. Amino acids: CASSQAPSGGVQETQYF.

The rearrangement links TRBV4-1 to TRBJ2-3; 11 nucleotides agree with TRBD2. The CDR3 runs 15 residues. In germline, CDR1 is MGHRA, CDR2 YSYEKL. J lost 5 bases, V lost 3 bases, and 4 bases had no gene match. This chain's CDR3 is CASSHGTSGRDTQYF. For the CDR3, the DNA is TGCGCCAGCAGCCACGGGACTAGCGGTCGAGATACGCAGTATTTT.

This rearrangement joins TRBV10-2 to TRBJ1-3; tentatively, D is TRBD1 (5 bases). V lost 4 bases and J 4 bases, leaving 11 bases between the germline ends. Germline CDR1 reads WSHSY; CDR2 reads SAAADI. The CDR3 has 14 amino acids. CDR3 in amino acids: CASSVQAEGNTIYF. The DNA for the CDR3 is TGCGCCAGCAGTGTACAGGCGGAAGGAAACACCATATATTTT.

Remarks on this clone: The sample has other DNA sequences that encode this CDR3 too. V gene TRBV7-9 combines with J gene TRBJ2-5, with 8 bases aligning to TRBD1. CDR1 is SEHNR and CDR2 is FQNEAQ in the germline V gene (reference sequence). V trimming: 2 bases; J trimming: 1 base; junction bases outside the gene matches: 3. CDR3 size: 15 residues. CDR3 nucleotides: TGTGCCAGCAGCTTACGGACAGGGCCCCAAGAGACCCAGTACTTC. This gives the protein CASSLRTGPQETQYF.

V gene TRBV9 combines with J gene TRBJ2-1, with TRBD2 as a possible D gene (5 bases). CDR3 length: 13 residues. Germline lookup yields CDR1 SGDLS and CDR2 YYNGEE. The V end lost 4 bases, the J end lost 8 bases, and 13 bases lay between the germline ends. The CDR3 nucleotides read TGTGCCAGCAGCCCCCCCCGGGGTCATGAGCAGTTCTTC. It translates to CASSPPRGHEQFF.

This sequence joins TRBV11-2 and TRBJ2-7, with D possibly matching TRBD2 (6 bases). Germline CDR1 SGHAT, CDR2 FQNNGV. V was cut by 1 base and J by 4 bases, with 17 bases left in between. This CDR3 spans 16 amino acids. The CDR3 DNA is TGTGCCAGCAGCTTAGCGGGTCTAGCGAGTACGTACGAGCAGTACTTC. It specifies CASSLAGLASTYEQYF.

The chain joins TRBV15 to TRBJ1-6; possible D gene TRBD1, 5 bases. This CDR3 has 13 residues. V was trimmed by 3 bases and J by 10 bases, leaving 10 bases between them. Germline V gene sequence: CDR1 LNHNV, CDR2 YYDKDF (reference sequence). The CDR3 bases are TGTGCCACCAGCAGCAGGGTGGGCTCACCCCTCCACTTT. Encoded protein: CATSSRVGSPLHF.

CDR3 sequence (DNA): TGTGCCAGCAGTTTAATGGCAATCTCCGGGGGGGACACCATATATTTT. It encodes CASSLMAISGGDTIYF. The rearrangement joins TRBV28 to TRBJ1-3, with a weak D call TRBD1 (5 bases). Germline CDR1 MDHEN, CDR2 SYDVKM. The CDR3 has 16 residues. V was cut by 2 bases and J by 8 bases, with 19 bases left in between.

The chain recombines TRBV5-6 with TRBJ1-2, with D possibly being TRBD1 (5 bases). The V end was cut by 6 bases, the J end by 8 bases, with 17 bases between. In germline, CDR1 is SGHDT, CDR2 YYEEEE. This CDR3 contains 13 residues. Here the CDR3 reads CASNKWGEGGYTF. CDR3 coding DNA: TGTGCCAGCAACAAATGGGGGGAAGGAGGCTACACCTTC.